This T cell receptor beta chain was sequenced in a study of blood T cell repertoires in COVID-19 (dated by TCRdb to 2018 to 2020). Study-wide context: The collaborator samples originated in the United States, Italy and Spain and spanned the acute and convalescent phases of COVID-19. The prospective study material was composed of cDNA or gDNA derived from T cells, B-cell-depleted T cells, or PBMCs. Subjects who had been exposed to COVID-19, were actively infected with it, or had recovered from it provided the deeply sampled blood TCRbeta repertoires that made up the dataset. The repertoires were made available in a free public database intended to serve as a resource for research on the immune response to SARS-CoV-2. The samples were drawn from the first 160 participants of the ongoing ImmuneRACE study and from over 950 subjects provided by 6 global collaborators. Nearly every sample came with metadata listing a de-identified subject ID, COVID-19 status, age in years and sex. Where available, HLA class I and class II types were taken from metadata supplied by the sample provider and were not determined by assay-based typing. Broader findings and caveats from the paper: The amount of clinical and demographic metadata varied by source and participant and was provided uncurated.

Comment on this clone: Its antigen is not yet known. No base-level quality is on record; no much larger clone is a single base apart.

TCRbeta CDR3 regions were amplified from genomic DNA using the immunoSEQ Assay, a bias-controlled multiplex PCR. In the original analysis: The number of nucleated cells in each sample was estimated from the amplification of reference gene primers within the assay. To quantify the absolute abundance of each unique TCRbeta CDR3 rearrangement, sequence reads were collapsed and filtered. For each sample, productive Simpson clonality was calculated as the square root of Simpson's diversity index over productive rearrangements. TCRdb carries this immuneACCESS record with in-frame sequences only. Its versions omit some clonotypes, under half of them owing to an unresolved V gene in the studies checked, with the rest unexplained. V and J calls and clone size come straight from that table; D and trimming were deduced from the DNA. In all, the sample holds roughly 150,000 clones, and approximately 81% of those were seen once. The ten largest clones take up roughly 5% of the sample.

V loses 3 bases at its end and J loses 5 bases; junction bases beyond the gene matches: 7. The CDR1 and CDR2 encoded by the germline V gene are KGHSH and LQKENI. Including cysteine and phenylalanine, the CDR3 has 15 amino acids. The only DNA kept is the CDR3, 45 bases in frame from the first base. One collaborating source in Seattle enrolled patients during active infection and followed them longitudinally through the course of disease. Collaborating institutions collected whole blood in K2EDTA tubes following their own protocols. For TCRbeta analysis, collaborators shipped samples as frozen whole blood, isolated PBMCs, or DNA extracted from either of those sample types.

The source material was peripheral blood. The source of this sequence is a woman aged 50 to 60 with COVID-19, enrolled during active disease. The chain is assembled from TRBV18 and TRBJ2-3, with TRBD1 matching 8 junction bases. The CDR3 in this case is CASSPRQGLVDTQYF. The DNA sequence reads TGTGCCAGCTCACCCCGACAGGGGTTGGTAGATACGCAGTATTTT.